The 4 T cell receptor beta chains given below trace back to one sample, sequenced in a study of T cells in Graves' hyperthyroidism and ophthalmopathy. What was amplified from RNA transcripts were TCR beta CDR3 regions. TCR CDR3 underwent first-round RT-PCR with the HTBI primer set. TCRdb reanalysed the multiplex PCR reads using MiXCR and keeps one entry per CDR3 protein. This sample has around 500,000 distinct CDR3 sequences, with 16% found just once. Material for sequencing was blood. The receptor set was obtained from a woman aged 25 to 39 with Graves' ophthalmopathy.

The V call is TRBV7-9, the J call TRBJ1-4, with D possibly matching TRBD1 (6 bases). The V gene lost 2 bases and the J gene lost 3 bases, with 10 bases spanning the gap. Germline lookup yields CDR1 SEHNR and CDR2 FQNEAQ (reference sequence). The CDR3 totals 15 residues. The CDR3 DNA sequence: TGTGCCAGCAGCTTATGGACAGAACCTAATGAAAAACTGTTTTTT. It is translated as CASSLWTEPNEKLFF.

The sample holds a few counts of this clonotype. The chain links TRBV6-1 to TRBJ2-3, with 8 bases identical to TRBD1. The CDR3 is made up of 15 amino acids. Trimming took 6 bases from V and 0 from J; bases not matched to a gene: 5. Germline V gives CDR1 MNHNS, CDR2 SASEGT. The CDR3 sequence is CASSLTGDSTDTQYF. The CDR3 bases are TGTGCCAGCAGCCTGACAGGGGATAGCACAGATACGCAGTATTTT.

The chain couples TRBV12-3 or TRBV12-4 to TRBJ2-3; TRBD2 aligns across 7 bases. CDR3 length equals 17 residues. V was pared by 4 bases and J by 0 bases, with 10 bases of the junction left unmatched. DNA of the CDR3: TGTGCCAGCAGTTCACCCTTAGCGGGCTATAGCACAGATACGCAGTATTTT. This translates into CASSSPLAGYSTDTQYF.

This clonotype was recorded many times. The CDR3 loop reads CATSVSDQPQHF. The CDR3 coding sequence is TGTGCCACCAGTGTATCAGATCAGCCCCAGCATTTT. The rearrangement links TRBV24-1 to TRBJ1-5; no reliable D call. Trimming pared 5 bases from V and 5 bases from J, leaving 6 bases between. Germline V gene sequence: CDR1 KGHDR, CDR2 SFDVKD. The CDR3 runs 12 residues.